This TCR beta chain was captured by sequencing in a study of T-cell memory formation after mild COVID-19. The overall study: Each donor largely had its own TCR clusters.

This clonotype was detected only a few times. TCRdb passed the 5' RACE reads through MiXCR, listing each CDR3 protein once. The sample lists 250,000 to 300,000 distinct CDR3 sequences, 8% to 10% seen once, with around a fifth in the top ten. CDR1 is SEHNR and CDR2 is FQNEAQ in the germline V gene (reference sequence). The CDR3 sequence is 15 residues long. Trimming shortened V by 6 bases and J by 1 base, and 12 bases separated the two germline ends. The receptor was derived from a man aged 18 to 29 who had mild COVID-19 (a few samples of this study predate the infection). Cell type and time point are not known. Sample: PBMCs or a T cell subset sorted from them (not recorded which). The V call is TRBV7-9, the J call TRBJ2-2; D unclear. As DNA, the CDR3 is TGTGCCAGCAGTGGAGCAGACAAGAACACCGGGGAGCTGTTTTTT. This gives the protein CASSGADKNTGELFF.